The next 24 T cell receptor beta chains were all read from a single sample in a study of naive and memory T cell subsets. Both TRBC1 and TRBC2 were covered by a beta constant-region primer of two equimolar oligonucleotides. TCRdb ran MiXCR on the UMI-ligation and nested PCR reads and lists one entry per CDR3 protein. The table records more than 25,000 distinct CDR3 sequences, approximately 12% of them present only once. The material sequenced was effector memory CD4+ T cells from blood. As for subset: effector memory, CD45RA- CD27-. The source of these receptors is a human donor in good health.

This chain links TRBV6-2 or TRBV6-3 with TRBJ1-6, with D tentatively TRBD1 (6 bases). V lost 5 bases, J lost 4 bases, and 18 bases lay in between. Germline CDR1 is MNHEY and CDR2 is SVGEGT. This CDR3 has 17 residues. As DNA, the CDR3 is TGTGCCAGCAGTCCTCGTCCCGACAGGAGATATAATTCACCCCTCCACTTT. Residues: CASSPRPDRRYNSPLHF.

The chain carries TRBV12-3 or TRBV12-4 and TRBJ2-7, with 8 bases fitting TRBD1. Losses at the gene ends were 3 bases for V and 2 bases for J; bases not matched to a gene: 3. The CDR3 loop spans 14 amino acids. In DNA, the CDR3 is TGTGCCAGCAGTTTCCAACAGGGGGCCTACGAGCAGTACTTC. Translating it yields CASSFQQGAYEQYF.

This clonotype was observed many times. The V call is TRBV24-1, the J call TRBJ2-1; the D is unclear. The CDR3 is made up of 10 amino acids. V lost 12 bases, J lost 7 bases, and 9 bases lay in between. The germline V gene encodes CDR1 KGHDR and CDR2 SFDVKD. CDR3 coding DNA: TGTGCCTCGGCCGGGAATGAGCAGTTCTTC. Translating it yields CASAGNEQFF.

At least ten counts were recorded for this clonotype. The V gene is TRBV29-1, the J gene TRBJ2-1, with D perhaps matching TRBD2 (6 bases). V lost 7 bases to trimming and J lost 12 bases, with 13 bases between them. The CDR3 sequence is 10 residues long. Germline V gene lookup returns CDR1 SQVTM and CDR2 ANQGSEA. CDR3 nucleotides: TGCAGCGGGGGGGAAGTGGTGCAGTTCTTC. The encoded protein is CSGGEVVQFF.

The chain combines TRBV19 with TRBJ2-1; TRBD1 aligns across 7 bases. This CDR3 is 14 amino acids long. Unmatched junction bases numbered 6, after V lost 6 bases and J lost 4 bases. The germline CDR1 and CDR2 sequences are LNHDA and SQIVND (reference sequence). In DNA form, the CDR3 reads TGTGCCAGTAGGCCGGGACAGACTTACAATGAGCAGTTCTTC. Translating it yields CASRPGQTYNEQFF.

This clonotype has a count of ten or more. The rearrangement uses TRBV2 and TRBJ2-4, with D perhaps TRBD2 (6 bases). Germline values: CDR1 SNHLY, CDR2 FYNNEI. This CDR3 is built from 16 residues. The V gene lost 8 bases and the J gene lost 0 bases, with 17 bases spanning the gap. The CDR3 DNA sequence: TGTGCCAGCGAAGGGGCGGGAATAATAGCCAAAAACATTCAGTACTTC. Translated: CASEGAGIIAKNIQYF.

This clonotype was counted between two and nine times. The genes are TRBV12-3 or TRBV12-4 and TRBJ1-6; 7 nucleotides match TRBD1. The trim removed 6 bases at V and 7 bases at J, leaving 6 bases unmatched. This CDR3 spans 14 amino acids. The CDR3 region is CASRTGTENSPLHF. CDR3 bases: TGTGCCAGCAGGACCGGGACAGAGAATTCACCCCTCCACTTT.

This clonotype has ten or more counts. The chain carries TRBV20-1 and TRBJ1-5; the D is unclear. V lost 6 bases, J lost 2 bases, and 17 bases lay in between. The CDR3 extends over 15 amino acids. The germline V gene encodes CDR1 DFQATT and CDR2 SNEGSKA (reference sequence). The DNA of the CDR3 is TGCAGTGCCACTTCGGGTCTCCGTGGCAATCAGCCCCAGCATTTT. The encoded protein is CSATSGLRGNQPQHF.

This clonotype was detected ten times or more. J is TRBJ2-3 and V is TRBV4-3; 12 positions agree with TRBD2. There are 18 residues in the CDR3. V trimming: 1 base; J trimming: 5 bases; junction bases outside the gene matches: 10. Germline assignment: CDR1 LGHNA and CDR2 YSLEER. As DNA, the CDR3 is TGCGCCAGCAGCCAAGCGGCTCCACTAGCGGGAGGAGTAGATACGCAGTATTTT. It codes for CASSQAAPLAGGVDTQYF.

This chain uses TRBV20-1 with TRBJ2-2; D is uncertain. This CDR3 is built from 14 residues. Looked up from germline, CDR1 is DFQATT and CDR2 is SNEGSKA (reference sequence). Trimming stripped 5 bases from V and 8 bases from J, with 18 bases between. The CDR3 bases are TGCAGTGCTCCCAAAGGAAGAGCGACGGGGGAGCTGTTTTTT. Its protein product is CSAPKGRATGELFF.

Many counts were recorded for this clonotype. The chain joins TRBV24-1 to TRBJ2-2; tentatively, D is TRBD2 (6 bases). Germline V lookup: CDR1 KGHDR, CDR2 SFDVKD. CDR3 length: 17 residues. V was clipped by 0 bases and J by 4 bases, with 14 bases between them. CDR3 bases: TGTGCCACCAGTGATTTGTGGGAGGCTGCGGGCACCGGGGAGCTGTTTTTT. Translating gives CATSDLWEAAGTGELFF.

J is TRBJ2-5 and V is TRBV7-8; 8 bases fit TRBD1. With 5 bases clipped from V and 4 bases from J, the junction kept 9 bases outside the gene matches. This CDR3 is 15 amino acids long. CDR1 is SGHVS, CDR2 FQNEAQ, per germline. CDR3 sequence reads: CASSLPGTGGETQYF. Written as DNA, the CDR3 is TGTGCCAGCAGCCTACCCGGGACAGGAGGAGAGACCCAGTACTTC. Full variable domain (outside the CDR3, taken from reference TRBV7-8 and TRBJ2-5): GAGVSQSPRYKVAKRGQDVALRCDPISGHVSLFWYQQALGQGPEFLTYFQNEAQLDKSGLPSDRFFAERPEGSVSTLKIQRTQQEDSAVYLCASSLPGTGGETQYFGPGTRLLVL.

In this sample, this clonotype turned up many times. The chain recombines TRBV6-2 or TRBV6-3 with TRBJ2-1; D might be TRBD1 (5 bases). CDR3 length: 14 amino acids. The V end lost 2 bases, the J end lost 8 bases, and 13 bases lay between the germline ends. The germline V gene has CDR1 MNHEY and CDR2 SVGEGT. Written as DNA, the CDR3 is TGTGCCAGCAGTTACGGGGCCACACGGGATGAGCAGTTCTTC. Protein: CASSYGATRDEQFF.

This clonotype qualifies as medium-sized. This chain connects TRBV20-1 to TRBJ2-3; TRBD2 matches 8 bases. The germline gives CDR1 DFQATT, CDR2 SNEGSKA (reference sequence). CDR3 length: 15 residues. The J segment lost 2 bases and the V segment lost 4 bases, leaving 8 bases of the junction unmatched. As DNA, the CDR3 is TGCAGTGCTATTGTGCAGCGGGGGCTCACAGATACGCAGTATTTT. It encodes CSAIVQRGLTDTQYF.

In its sample, this clonotype was seen many times. The chain joins TRBV30 to TRBJ2-7; 7 bases are shared with TRBD1. V was clipped by 2 bases and J by 4 bases; unmatched bases: 5. This CDR3 is 13 amino acids long. Germline CDR1 is GTSNPN and CDR2 is SVGIG (reference sequence). CDR3: CAWSLSQGYEQYF. DNA of the CDR3: TGTGCCTGGAGTCTATCACAGGGGTACGAGCAGTACTTC.

The chain combines TRBV12-3 or TRBV12-4 with TRBJ2-7, with D hard to call. The V gene lost 2 bases and the J gene lost 4 bases, with 15 bases spanning the gap. This CDR3 spans 15 amino acids. The chain's CDR3 is CASSLSYSRKYEQYF. In nucleotides, the CDR3 is TGTGCCAGCAGTTTATCGTACAGCCGAAAATACGAGCAGTACTTC.

This clonotype is categorized as medium-sized. The chain has TRBV7-8 and TRBJ2-4; 8 nucleotides match TRBD1. Germline V gives CDR1 SGHVS, CDR2 FQNEAQ. The CDR3 runs to 14 residues. Germline trimming cut 5 bases from V and 7 bases from J; bases unmatched to any gene: 7. CDR3 sequence: CASSVDRDKNIQYF. The CDR3 region has the DNA TGTGCCAGCAGCGTGGACAGGGATAAGAACATTCAGTACTTC.

This clonotype was counted at least ten times. The gene calls are TRBV5-4 and TRBJ1-1; no reliable D call. The CDR3 spans 14 residues. Germline V gene sequence: CDR1 SGHNT, CDR2 YYREEE (reference sequence). The V end lost 0 bases, the J end lost 4 bases, and 10 bases lay between the germline ends. CDR3 in amino acids: CASSLVGEGTEAFF. The CDR3 DNA reads TGTGCCAGCAGCTTGGTTGGGGAGGGCACTGAAGCTTTCTTT.

This clonotype was counted many times. The CDR3 loop reads CASSIGGNNEQFF. In DNA, the CDR3 is TGTGCCAGTAGTATCGGAGGGAACAATGAGCAGTTCTTC. This chain uses TRBV19 with TRBJ2-1, with D tentatively TRBD2 (6 bases). V was shortened by 3 bases and J by 5 bases, with 8 bases between the two germline ends. Germline CDR1 is LNHDA and CDR2 is SQIVND (reference sequence). This CDR3 is 13 amino acids long.

Ten or more counts support this clonotype. V is TRBV7-3 and J is TRBJ2-7, with D maybe TRBD1 (6 bases). Germline V gene data show CDR1 as SGHTA and CDR2 as FQGTGA. The CDR3 spans 17 residues. The ends were cut back, 4 bases at V and 0 bases at J, with 19 bases in the middle. The CDR3 sequence is CASSYLDRRQDSYEQYF. The CDR3 bases are TGTGCCAGCAGCTACCTTGATCGGAGACAGGACTCCTACGAGCAGTACTTC.

The sample holds a few counts of this clonotype. This chain uses TRBV7-3 with TRBJ2-3; D ambiguous. The CDR3 has 13 residues. V lost 5 bases to trimming and J lost 6 bases, with 12 bases between them. The V gene's germline CDR1 is SGHTA and CDR2 FQGTGA. As DNA, the CDR3 is TGTGCCAGCAGCCGGACCACAAGGGATACGCAGTATTTT. Protein product: CASSRTTRDTQYF.

The J gene is TRBJ2-5, the V gene TRBV7-6; D is perhaps TRBD1 or TRBD2 (6 bases each). Germline CDR1 is SGHVS and CDR2 is FNYEAQ. The CDR3 is made up of 14 amino acids. V was shortened by 4 bases and J by 4 bases, with 13 bases between the two germline ends. DNA of the CDR3: TGTGCCAGCAGCTGGACAGTCGGGGGAGAGACCCAGTACTTC. The encoded protein is CASSWTVGGETQYF.

CDR3 nucleotides: TGTGCCGGGGGACAGGGGGAAAATCAGCCCCAGCATTTT. This sequence encodes CAGGQGENQPQHF. J is TRBJ1-5 and V is TRBV30; TRBD1 aligns across 11 bases. The CDR3 has 13 residues. V shed 8 bases, J shed 4 bases, and the junction held 4 bases outside the gene matches. The germline V gene has CDR1 GTSNPN and CDR2 SVGIG (reference sequence).

Here the CDR3 reads CASSQVDGANVLTF. The CDR3 coding sequence is TGCGCCAGCAGCCAAGTGGATGGGGCCAACGTCCTGACTTTC. The chain carries TRBV4-1 and TRBJ2-6; D uncertain. CDR3 size: 14 residues. Per germline, CDR1 MGHRA and CDR2 YSYEKL. Trimming took 1 base from V and 3 from J, leaving 4 bases between them.